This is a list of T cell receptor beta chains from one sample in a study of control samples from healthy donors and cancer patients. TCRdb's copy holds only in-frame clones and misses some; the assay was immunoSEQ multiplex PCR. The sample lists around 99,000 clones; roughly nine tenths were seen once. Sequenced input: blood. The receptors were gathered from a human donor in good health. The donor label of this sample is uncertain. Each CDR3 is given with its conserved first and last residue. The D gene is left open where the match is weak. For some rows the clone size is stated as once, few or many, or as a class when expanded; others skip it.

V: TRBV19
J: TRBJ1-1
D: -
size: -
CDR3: CAVGALRYTEAFF
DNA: TGTGCCGTCGGTGCCCTGCGGTATACTGAAGCTTTCTTT

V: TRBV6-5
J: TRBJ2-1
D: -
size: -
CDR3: CASRSRASEQFF
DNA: TGTGCCAGCAGGAGCCGGGCCTCCGAGCAGTTCTTC

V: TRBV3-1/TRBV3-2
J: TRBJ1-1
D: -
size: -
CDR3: CASSQDRGPLRNTEAFF
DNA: TGTGCCAGCAGCCAAGATCGGGGGCCCCTTCGGAACACTGAAGCTTTCTTT

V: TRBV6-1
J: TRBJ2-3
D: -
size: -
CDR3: CASSEAASSARFLYTQYF
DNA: TGTGCCAGCAGTGAAGCTGCCAGTTCGGCCCGATTTTTATATACGCAGTATTTT

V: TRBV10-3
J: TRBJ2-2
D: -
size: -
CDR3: CAIRLDLNTGELFF
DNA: TGTGCCATCAGACTGGACTTGAACACCGGGGAGCTGTTTTTT

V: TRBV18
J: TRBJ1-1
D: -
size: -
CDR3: CASSPEEGVEAFF
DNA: TGTGCCAGCTCACCAGAGGAGGGGGTTGAAGCTTTCTTT

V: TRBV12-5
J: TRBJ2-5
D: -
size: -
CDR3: CASGSGGPETQYF
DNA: TGTGCTAGTGGTTCTGGGGGGCCGGAGACCCAGTACTTC

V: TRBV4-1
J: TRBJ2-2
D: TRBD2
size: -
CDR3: CASRTSGGLANTGELFF
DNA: TGCGCCAGCAGGACTAGCGGGGGGCTAGCGAACACCGGGGAGCTGTTTTTT

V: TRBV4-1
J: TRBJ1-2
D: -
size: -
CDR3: CASSQEGWSRDGYTF
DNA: TGCGCCAGCAGCCAAGAAGGCTGGAGTCGGGATGGCTACACCTTC

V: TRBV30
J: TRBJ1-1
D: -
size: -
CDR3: CAWRRGKGEVNTEAFF
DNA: TGTGCCTGGAGGAGGGGTAAGGGGGAAGTGAACACTGAAGCTTTCTTT

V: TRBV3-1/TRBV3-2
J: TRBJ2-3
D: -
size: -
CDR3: CASSSSGDTQYF
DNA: TGTGCCAGCAGCTCATCTGGAGATACGCAGTATTTT

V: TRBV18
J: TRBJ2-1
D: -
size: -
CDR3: CASSPPAMPLNNEQFF
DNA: TGTGCCAGCTCACCACCGGCAATGCCCCTCAACAATGAGCAGTTCTTC

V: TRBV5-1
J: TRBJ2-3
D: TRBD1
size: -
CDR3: CASSGGTGSTDTQYF
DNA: TGCGCCAGCAGCGGCGGGACAGGGAGCACAGATACGCAGTATTTT

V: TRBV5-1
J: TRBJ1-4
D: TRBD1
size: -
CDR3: CASSPRTGDEKLFF
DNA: TGCGCCAGCAGCCCACGGACAGGGGATGAAAAACTGTTTTTT

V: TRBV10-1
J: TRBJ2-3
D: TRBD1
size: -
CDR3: CASSARTGGTTDTQYF
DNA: TGCGCCAGCAGTGCCAGGACAGGGGGTACCACAGATACGCAGTATTTT

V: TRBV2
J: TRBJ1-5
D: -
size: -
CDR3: CASTRGVGQPQHF
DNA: TGTGCCAGCACCAGGGGTGTGGGTCAGCCCCAGCATTTT

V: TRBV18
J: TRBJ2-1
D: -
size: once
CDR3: CASSPGRSLLGNEQFF
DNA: TGTGCCAGCTCACCAGGGAGATCGCTTCTTGGGAATGAGCAGTTCTTC

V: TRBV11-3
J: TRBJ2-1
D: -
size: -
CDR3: CASSLDPRGPEQFF
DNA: TGTGCCAGCAGCTTAGATCCCCGGGGGCCCGAGCAGTTCTTC

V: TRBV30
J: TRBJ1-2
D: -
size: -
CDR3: CAWSRTNYGYTF
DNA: TGTGCCTGGAGTAGAACTAACTATGGCTACACCTTC

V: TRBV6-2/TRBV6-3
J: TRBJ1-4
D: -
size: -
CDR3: CASSYREGSEKLFF
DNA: TGTGCCAGCAGTTACAGGGAAGGAAGTGAAAAACTGTTTTTT

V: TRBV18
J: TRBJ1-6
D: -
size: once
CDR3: CASSRQNNSPLHF
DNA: TGTGCCAGCTCACGACAGAATAATTCACCCCTCCACTTT

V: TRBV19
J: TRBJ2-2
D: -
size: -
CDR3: CASSIGPENTGELFF
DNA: TGTGCCAGTAGTATAGGTCCGGAAAACACCGGGGAGCTGTTTTTT

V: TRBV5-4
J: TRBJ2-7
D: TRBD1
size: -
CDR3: CASSLRTGGHEQYF
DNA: TGTGCCAGCAGCCTCAGGACAGGGGGCCACGAGCAGTACTTC

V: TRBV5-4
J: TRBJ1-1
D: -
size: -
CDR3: CASSFELHTEAFF
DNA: TGTGCCAGCAGCTTCGAGTTGCACACTGAAGCTTTCTTT

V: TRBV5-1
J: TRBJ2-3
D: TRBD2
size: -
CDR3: CASSLISGGLVSTDTQYF
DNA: TGCGCCAGCAGCTTGATTAGCGGGGGGTTGGTAAGCACAGATACGCAGTATTTT

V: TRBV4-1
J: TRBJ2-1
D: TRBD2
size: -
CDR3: CASSQEAGGANEQFF
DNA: TGCGCCAGCAGCCAAGAGGCGGGGGGGGCAAATGAGCAGTTCTTC

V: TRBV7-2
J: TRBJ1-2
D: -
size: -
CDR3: CASSFLTSNYGYTF
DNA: TGTGCCAGCAGCTTCCTGACGAGTAACTATGGCTACACCTTC

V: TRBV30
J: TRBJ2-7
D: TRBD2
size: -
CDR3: CAWSLAGAYEQYF
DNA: TGTGCCTGGAGCCTAGCGGGGGCCTACGAGCAGTACTTC

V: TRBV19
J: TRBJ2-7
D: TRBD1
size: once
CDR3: CASRAGGFYEQYF
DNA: TGTGCCAGTAGAGCAGGGGGCTTCTACGAGCAGTACTTC

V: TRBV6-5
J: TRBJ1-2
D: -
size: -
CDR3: CASSLTRQGGYTF
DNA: TGTGCCAGCAGTTTGACAAGGCAAGGTGGCTACACCTTC

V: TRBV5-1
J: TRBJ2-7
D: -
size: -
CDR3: CASSLEAAYSYEQYF
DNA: TGCGCCAGCAGCTTGGAGGCCGCCTACTCCTACGAGCAGTACTTC

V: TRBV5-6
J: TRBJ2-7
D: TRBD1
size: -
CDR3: CASSSPNRQGINEQYF
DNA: TGTGCCAGCAGCTCCCCAAATAGACAGGGTATCAACGAGCAGTACTTC

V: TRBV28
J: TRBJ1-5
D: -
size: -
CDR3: CASRGYDNQPQHF
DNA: TGTGCCAGCAGGGGTTATGACAATCAGCCCCAGCATTTT

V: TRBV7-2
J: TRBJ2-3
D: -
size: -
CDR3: CASSYRDSGDTQYF
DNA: TGTGCCAGCAGCTACCGGGACTCCGGGGATACGCAGTATTTT

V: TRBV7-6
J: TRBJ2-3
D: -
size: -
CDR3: CASSLKGGGPDTQYF
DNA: TGTGCCAGCAGCTTAAAAGGGGGGGGCCCCGATACGCAGTATTTT

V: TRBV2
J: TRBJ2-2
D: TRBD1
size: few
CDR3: CASRGTGEAGELFF
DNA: TGTGCCAGCAGAGGGACAGGGGAGGCCGGGGAGCTGTTTTTT

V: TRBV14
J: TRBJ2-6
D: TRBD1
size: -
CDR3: CASSLGDRSKFGANVLTF
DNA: TGTGCCAGCAGCCTCGGGGACAGGAGTAAGTTTGGGGCCAACGTCCTGACTTTC